The present T cell receptor (beta chain) was sequenced within a study of shared clonotypes between healthy human individuals (dated by TCRdb to 2018 to 2021). A note on the overall study: The cohort included a few men and a couple of women between 18 and 49 years of age. Leukapheresis yielded between about 0.9 and 10 billion PBMCs per donor. To increase sequencing depth and limit assay-specific biases, TCR repertoire library preparation and sequencing were carried out by different laboratories using diverse techniques. The study deeply sequenced blood TCR repertoires of about five healthy adults to estimate repertoire size and the extent of clonotype sharing between individuals. Broad study findings and their caveats: Based on pairwise subsampling, the degree of clonotype sharing among donors was expected to be affected by sequencing depth. Sampling was limited to blood, and TCR repertoires in tissue likely differ from TCR repertoires in blood. Because the study included a small number of donors, the genetic and exposure-history diversity represented was limited.

Using the deep immunoSEQ assay, TCR CDR3 regions were amplified from genomic DNA by multiplex PCR. Genomic DNA extracted from each cell subset was distributed evenly over all wells of several immunoSEQ 96-well plates, and each plate served as one replicate. Each replicate PCR for unsorted PBMC received about 310 ng genomic DNA, equal to about 30,000 T cell genomes. Unsorted PBMC genomic DNA was sequenced across ten immunoSEQ deep assay plates. Purified libraries were measured with a Qubit 3.0 fluorometer, size-checked on a Bioanalyzer 2100, and measured again with the KAPA Library Quantification kit. Every immunoSEQ 96-well plate was sequenced on a separate single-read 150-cycle Illumina NextSeq 550 flow cell. In the paper's pipeline: Because only junctional sequences without quality scores were contained in the immunoSEQ output, filtering matching that applied to full-length reads could not be performed. Sequences were annotated with PyIR, a Python wrapper for IgBLAST v1.9, using IMGT germline references to assign V/J genes and CDR3. Reads were filtered out if the reads had weak V/J assignments (E-value above 1e-6), no CDR3, stop codons, out-of-frame junctions, or ambiguous translated residues. V3J clonotypes were defined by identical inferred V gene, J gene, and CDR3 amino acid sequence. Percentage overlap between repertoires was computed as shared unique clonotypes divided by the size of the smaller repertoire. Repertoire richness was assessed with RTK rarefaction, the Chao1 estimator, and Recon v2.1 estimates of unobserved clonotypes. The table comes from immuneACCESS by way of TCRdb, which keeps in-frame sequences with V and J called. Part of the clones is missing from these tables; in studies checked, under half for an unresolved V gene and the rest for unknown reasons. The V and J calls and clone size were taken over from that table, and D and trimming were inferred from the DNA. The table for this sample lists some 490,000 clones; 70% to 80% of them were counted only once. The top ten clonotypes cover more than 10% of the sample.

Healthy HIV-negative adults with no recently reported acute infections or vaccinations were included as donors. Every donor was a Caucasian adult residing in Nashville, Tennessee, USA. For unsorted samples, about 90 million PBMCs were counted, and genomic DNA was extracted using the QIAamp DNA Blood Mini kit. After blood collection by leukapheresis, PBMCs were isolated using Ficoll-Histopaque density gradient centrifugation and then cryopreserved in the vapor phase of liquid nitrogen. In regard to this clone: It has no known antigen specificity. No base quality values were provided; no much bigger clone lies one nucleotide off.

Source material: PBMCs. This clonotype originated in a woman aged 40 to 50 in good health. Some clones in this sample may be carry-over from other donors' samples.

The CDR3 sequence is CASSFLGGRTDTQYF. The sequence in DNA is TGTGCCAGCAGTTTCCTGGGGGGACGTACAGATACGCAGTATTTT. The chain links TRBV28 with TRBJ2-3; 6 matching bases give a weak D call of TRBD2. The germline ends are 13 bases apart after V is trimmed by 3 bases and J by 3 bases. The CDR3 spans 15 residues, from the cysteine through the phenylalanine. The only DNA kept is the CDR3, 45 bases in frame from the first base. CDR1 and CDR2 (MDHEN, SYDVKM) derive from the germline V gene.